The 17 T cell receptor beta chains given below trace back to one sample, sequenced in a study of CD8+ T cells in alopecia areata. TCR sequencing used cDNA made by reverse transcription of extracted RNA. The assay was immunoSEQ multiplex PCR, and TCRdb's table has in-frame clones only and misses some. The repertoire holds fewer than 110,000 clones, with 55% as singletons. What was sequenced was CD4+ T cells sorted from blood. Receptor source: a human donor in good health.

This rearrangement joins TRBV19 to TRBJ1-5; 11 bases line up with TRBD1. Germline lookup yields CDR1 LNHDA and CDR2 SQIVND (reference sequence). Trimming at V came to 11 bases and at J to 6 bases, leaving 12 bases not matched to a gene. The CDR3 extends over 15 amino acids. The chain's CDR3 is CASTPGQGAVQPQHF. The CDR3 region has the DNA TGTGCCTCAACCCCCGGACAGGGGGCCGTTCAGCCCCAGCATTTT.

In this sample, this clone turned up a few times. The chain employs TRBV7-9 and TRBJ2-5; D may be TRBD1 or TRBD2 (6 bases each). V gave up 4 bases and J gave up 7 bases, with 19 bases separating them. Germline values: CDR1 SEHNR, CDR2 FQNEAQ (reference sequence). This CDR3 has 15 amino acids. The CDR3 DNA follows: TGTGCCAGCAGCTCACGGGGGACAAACGGTGGGACCCAGTACTTC. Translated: CASSSRGTNGGTQYF.

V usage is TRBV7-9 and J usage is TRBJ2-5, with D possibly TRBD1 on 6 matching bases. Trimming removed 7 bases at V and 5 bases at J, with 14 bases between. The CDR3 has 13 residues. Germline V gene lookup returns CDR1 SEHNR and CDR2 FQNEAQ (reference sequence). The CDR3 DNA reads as TGTGCCAGCACCCGGGCCCAGGGGGAGACCCAGTACTTC. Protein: CASTRAQGETQYF.

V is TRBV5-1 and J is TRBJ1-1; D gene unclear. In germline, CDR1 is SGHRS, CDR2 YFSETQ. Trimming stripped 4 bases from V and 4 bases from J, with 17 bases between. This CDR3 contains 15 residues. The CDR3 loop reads CASSGAAGLITEAFF. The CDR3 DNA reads TGCGCCAGCAGCGGAGCCGCGGGCTTGATCACTGAAGCTTTCTTT.

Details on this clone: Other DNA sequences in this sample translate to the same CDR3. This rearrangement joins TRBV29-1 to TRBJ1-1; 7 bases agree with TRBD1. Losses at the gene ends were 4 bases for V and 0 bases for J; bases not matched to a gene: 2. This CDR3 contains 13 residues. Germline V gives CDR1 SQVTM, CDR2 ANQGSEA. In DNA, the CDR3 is TGCAGCGTTGGGGGACAGATGAACACTGAAGCTTTCTTT. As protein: CSVGGQMNTEAFF.

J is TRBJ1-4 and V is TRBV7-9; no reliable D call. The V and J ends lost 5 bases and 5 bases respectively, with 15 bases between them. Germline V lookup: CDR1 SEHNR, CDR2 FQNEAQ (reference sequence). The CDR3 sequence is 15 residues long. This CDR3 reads CASSPPRARNEKLFF. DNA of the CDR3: TGTGCCAGCAGCCCCCCGAGAGCCCGGAATGAAAAACTGTTTTTT.

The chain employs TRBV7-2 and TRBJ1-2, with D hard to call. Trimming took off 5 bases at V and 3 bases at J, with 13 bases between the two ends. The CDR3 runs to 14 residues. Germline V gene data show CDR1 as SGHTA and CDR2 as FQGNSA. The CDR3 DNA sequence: TGTGCCAGCAGCCTCTTGGGGTTAGACTATGGCTACACCTTC. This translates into CASSLLGLDYGYTF.

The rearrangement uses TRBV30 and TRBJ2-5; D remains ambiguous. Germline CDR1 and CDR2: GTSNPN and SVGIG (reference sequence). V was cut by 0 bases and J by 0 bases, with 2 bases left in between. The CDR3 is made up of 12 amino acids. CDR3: CAWSVHQETQYF. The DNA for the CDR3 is TGTGCCTGGAGTGTACACCAAGAGACCCAGTACTTC. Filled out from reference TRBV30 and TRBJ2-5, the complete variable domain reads SQTIHQWPATLVQPVGSPLSLECTVEGTSNPNLYWYRQAAGRGLQLLFYSVGIGQISSEVPQNLSASRPQDRQFILSSKKLLLSDSGFYLCAWSVHQETQYFGPGTRLLVL.

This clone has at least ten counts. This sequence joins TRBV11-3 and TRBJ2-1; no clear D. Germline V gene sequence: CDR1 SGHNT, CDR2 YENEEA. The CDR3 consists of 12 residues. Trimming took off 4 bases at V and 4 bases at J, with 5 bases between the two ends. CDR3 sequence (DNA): TGTGCCAGCAGCTCCCGATACAATGAGCAGTTCTTC. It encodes CASSSRYNEQFF.

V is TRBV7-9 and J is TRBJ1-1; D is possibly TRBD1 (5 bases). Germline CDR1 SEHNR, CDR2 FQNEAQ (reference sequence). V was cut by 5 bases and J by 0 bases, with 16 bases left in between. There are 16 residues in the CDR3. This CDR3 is CASSPKVGALNTEAFF. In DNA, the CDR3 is TGTGCCAGCAGCCCGAAGGTCGGGGCTCTGAACACTGAAGCTTTCTTT.

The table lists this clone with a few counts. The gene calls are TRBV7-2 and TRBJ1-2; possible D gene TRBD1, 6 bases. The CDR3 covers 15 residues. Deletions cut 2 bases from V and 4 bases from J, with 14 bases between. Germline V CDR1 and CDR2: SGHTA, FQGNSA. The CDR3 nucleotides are TGTGCCAGCAGCTTACTATATGTGGGGGCCTATGGCTACACCTTC. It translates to CASSLLYVGAYGYTF.

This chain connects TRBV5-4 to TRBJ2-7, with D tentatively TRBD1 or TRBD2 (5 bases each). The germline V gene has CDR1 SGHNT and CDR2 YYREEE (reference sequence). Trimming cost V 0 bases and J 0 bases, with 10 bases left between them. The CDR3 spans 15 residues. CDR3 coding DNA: TGTGCCAGCAGCTTGGCCGGGACCGTCTCCTACGAGCAGTACTTC. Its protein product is CASSLAGTVSYEQYF.

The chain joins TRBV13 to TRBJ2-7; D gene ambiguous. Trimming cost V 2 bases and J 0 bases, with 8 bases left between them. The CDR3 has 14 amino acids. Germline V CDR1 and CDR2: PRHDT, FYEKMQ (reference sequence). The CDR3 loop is CASSLRASSYEQYF. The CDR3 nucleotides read TGTGCCAGCAGCTTACGGGCCAGCTCCTACGAGCAGTACTTC.

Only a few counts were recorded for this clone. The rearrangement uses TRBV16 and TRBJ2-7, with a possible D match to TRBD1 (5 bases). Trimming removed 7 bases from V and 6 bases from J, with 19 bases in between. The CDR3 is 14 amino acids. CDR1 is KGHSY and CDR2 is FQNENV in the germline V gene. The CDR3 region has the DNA TGTGCCAGCACCCCTCCGGCAGGGTCGCGCGAGCAGTACTTC. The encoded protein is CASTPPAGSREQYF. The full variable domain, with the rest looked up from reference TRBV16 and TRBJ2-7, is GEEVAQTPKHLVRGEGQKAKLYCAPIKGHSYVFWYQQVLKNEFKFLISFQNENVFDETGMPKERFSAKCLPNSPCSLEIQATKLEDSAVYFCASTPPAGSREQYFGPGTRLTVT.

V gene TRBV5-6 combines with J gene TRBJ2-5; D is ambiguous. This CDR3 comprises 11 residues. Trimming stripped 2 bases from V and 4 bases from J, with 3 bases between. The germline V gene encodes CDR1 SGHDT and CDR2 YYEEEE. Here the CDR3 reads CASSFGETQYF. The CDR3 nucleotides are TGTGCCAGCAGCTTCGGAGAGACCCAGTACTTC.

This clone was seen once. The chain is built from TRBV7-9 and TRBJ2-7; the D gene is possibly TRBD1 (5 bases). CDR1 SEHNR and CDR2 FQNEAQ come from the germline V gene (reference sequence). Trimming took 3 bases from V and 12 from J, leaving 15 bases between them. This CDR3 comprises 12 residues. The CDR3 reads CASSFPRVPPYF. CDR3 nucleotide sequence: TGTGCCAGCAGCTTCCCCAGGGTGCCCCCGTACTTC.

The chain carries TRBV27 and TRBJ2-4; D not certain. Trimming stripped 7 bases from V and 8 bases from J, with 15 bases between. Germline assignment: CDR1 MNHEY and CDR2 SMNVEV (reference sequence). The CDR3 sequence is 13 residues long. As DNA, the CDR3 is TGTGCCAGCACCCTACCGGTTGACGACATTCAGTACTTC. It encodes CASTLPVDDIQYF.